In its sample, the clone carrying this T cell receptor beta chain was seen a few times. Antigen: not known. This CDR3 has 15 residues. V was clipped by 7 bases and J by 8 bases, with 22 bases between them. The V gene's germline CDR1 is SGHRS and CDR2 YFSETQ. TCRalpha and TCRbeta libraries used 5'RACE with constant-segment primers and UMIs. TCRdb itself ran the 5' RACE reads through MiXCR, one entry per CDR3 protein. The sample lists 350,000 to 400,000 distinct CDR3 sequences, about an eighth occurring once. The sample belongs to a study of T-cell memory formation after mild COVID-19. Study-wide context: Largely, the TCR clusters proved donor specific.

Overall study results and limits: Within pre-infection memory, some responding clones were found, suggesting cross-reactive memory joined. Among clones contracting day 15 to 85, CD4/CD8 was balanced, whereas later expanders leaned CD4+.

The material sequenced was PBMCs or a T cell subset sorted from them (not recorded which). The sequence came from a man aged 18-30 years who had mild COVID-19 (a few samples of this study predate the infection). Cell type and time point are not known. The chain has TRBV5-1 and TRBJ2-1; tentatively, D is TRBD2 (6 bases). CDR3 DNA: TGCGCCAGCTGCCCTGCGCCGGGGACGGGGGATGAGCAGTTCTTC. Protein product: CASCPAPGTGDEQFF. Based on the CDR3 plus reference TRBV5-1 and TRBJ2-1, the full variable domain is KAGVTQTPRYLIKTRGQQVTLSCSPISGHRSVSWYQQTPGQGLQFLFEYFSETQRNKGNFPGRFSGRQFSNSRSEMNVSTLELGDSALYLCASCPAPGTGDEQFFGPGTRLTVL.